This entry lists 20 T cell receptor beta chains sequenced from one sample in a study of cytomegalovirus exposure and HLA in healthy donors (dated by TCRdb to 2015 to 2018). Library preparation was by the immunoSEQ multiplex PCR assay. A mixture of 60 forward primers for TCR Vbeta segments and 13 reverse primers for TCR Jbeta segments was used in the multiplex PCR. Held by TCRdb, this immuneACCESS table contains in-frame sequences only and omits some clones. Under half of the omission traces to an unresolved V gene where checked; the cause of the rest is unknown. The sample table holds approximately 170,000 clones, of which more than 80% were seen once. 0.7% to 0.95% of the sample rests with the top ten. Material: PBMCs. The receptors derive from a woman between 18 and 29 years old in good health and CMV-seronegative.

The chain joins TRBV7-6 to TRBJ2-2; D is perhaps TRBD1 (6 bases). This CDR3 has 16 residues. Germline values: CDR1 SGHVS, CDR2 FNYEAQ. With 4 bases removed from V and 5 bases from J, the gap between germline ends came to 17 bases. CDR3 nucleotide sequence: TGTGCCAGCAGCTCCAGGGGAGAGACGTGGACCGGGGAGCTGTTTTTT. Translating it yields CASSSRGETWTGELFF.

V is TRBV5-1 and J is TRBJ2-1; tentatively, D is TRBD2 (6 bases). CDR1 is SGHRS and CDR2 is YFSETQ in the germline V gene. Trimming shortened V by 0 bases and J by 7 bases, and 14 bases separated the two germline ends. The CDR3 sequence is 15 residues long. The CDR3 bases are TGCGCCAGCAGCTTGGGGGCGGGAAGGGCGAATGAGCAGTTCTTC. Translation gives CASSLGAGRANEQFF.

The CDR3 spells CASSLTSASTDTQYF. CDR3 sequence (DNA): TGCGCCAGCAGCTTGACTAGCGCTAGCACAGATACGCAGTATTTT. The chain carries TRBV5-1 and TRBJ2-3; TRBD2 matches at 7 bases. The CDR3 is 15 amino acids. Germline V gene lookup returns CDR1 SGHRS and CDR2 YFSETQ. J gave up 0 bases and V 1 base, and 2 bases lay outside the gene matches.

In its sample, this clone was seen once. The chain employs TRBV15 and TRBJ1-2, with D perhaps matching TRBD1 (5 bases). The CDR3 sequence is 16 residues long. With 5 bases removed from V and 4 bases from J, the gap between germline ends came to 20 bases. The V gene's germline CDR1 is LNHNV and CDR2 YYDKDF (reference sequence). CDR3 nucleotide sequence: TGTGCCACCAGCCCGAGAGAACCCGGCAGGGCCTATGGCTACACCTTC. Encoded protein: CATSPREPGRAYGYTF.

This chain joins TRBV6-5 and TRBJ2-5, with TRBD1 identical over 9 bases. J gave up 5 bases and V 7 bases, and 11 bases lay outside the gene matches. This CDR3 region has 15 residues. CDR1 and CDR2 from the germline V gene are MNHEY and SVGAGI. CDR3 region: CASKIGTGRSETQYF. The CDR3 DNA reads as TGTGCCAGCAAGATTGGGACAGGGCGTTCGGAGACCCAGTACTTC.

The chain combines TRBV27 with TRBJ2-7, with D tentatively TRBD2 (6 bases). Germline V CDR1 and CDR2: MNHEY, SMNVEV (reference sequence). V was trimmed by 0 bases and J by 3 bases, leaving 9 bases between them. The CDR3 length is 14 residues. The CDR3 DNA reads as TGTGCCAGCAGTTTATCGCCTAGCGTCTACGAGCAGTACTTC. The encoded protein is CASSLSPSVYEQYF.

V usage is TRBV6-6 and J usage is TRBJ2-1; D is possibly TRBD2 (6 bases). Germline loops: CDR1 MNHNY, CDR2 SVGAGI (reference sequence). This CDR3 contains 13 residues. V lost 2 bases to trimming and J lost 7 bases, with 9 bases between them. The CDR3 sequence is CASSYPGRNEQFF. CDR3 nucleotides: TGTGCCAGCAGTTACCCAGGGAGGAATGAGCAGTTCTTC.

The rearrangement joins TRBV27 to TRBJ2-1, with D perhaps matching TRBD2 (6 bases). V was clipped by 6 bases and J by 7 bases, with 19 bases between them. There are 15 residues in the CDR3. Germline CDR1 MNHEY, CDR2 SMNVEV (reference sequence). DNA of the CDR3: TGTGCCAGCAGCAAGACCGGGACTTCAGTTAATGAGCAGTTCTTC. Amino acid sequence: CASSKTGTSVNEQFF.

The V call is TRBV5-1, the J call TRBJ1-4, with 8 positions matching TRBD1. The V and J ends lost 4 bases and 8 bases, in that order; junction bases with no gene match: 7. The CDR3 loop spans 14 amino acids. Per the germline V gene, CDR1 is SGHRS and CDR2 is YFSETQ. CDR3 amino acids: CASSRTGLGEKLFF. DNA of the CDR3: TGCGCCAGCAGCCGGACAGGGCTTGGGGAAAAACTGTTTTTT.

This rearrangement joins TRBV10-3 to TRBJ1-6; possible D gene TRBD1, 5 bases. Germline lookup yields CDR1 ENHRY and CDR2 SYGVKD. CDR3 length: 17 amino acids. Trimming took 2 bases from V and 14 from J, leaving 25 bases between them. The CDR3 region has the DNA TGTGCCATCAGTGAGGTCCGCCAGGAAGCGGGGGATTTGGCCCTCCACTTT. This codes for CAISEVRQEAGDLALHF.

The V gene is TRBV11-3, the J gene TRBJ2-1; possibly TRBD2 for D (5 bases). The CDR3 sequence is 15 residues long. The germline V and J ends were trimmed by 5 bases and 9 bases, with 20 bases remaining between them. Germline V gene sequence: CDR1 SGHNT, CDR2 YENEEA. The CDR3 protein is CASSLGVSGGREQFF. CDR3 coding DNA: TGTGCCAGCAGCCTAGGAGTGTCCGGAGGACGTGAGCAGTTCTTC.

The V call is TRBV28, the J call TRBJ1-3; possibly TRBD1 for D (5 bases). The germline V gene encodes CDR1 MDHEN and CDR2 SYDVKM. The V and J ends lost 4 bases and 3 bases respectively, with 13 bases between them. The CDR3 has 15 residues. The CDR3 DNA is TGTGCCAGCAGTTGGGACTTCCGAGGTGGAAACACCATATATTTT. Its protein product is CASSWDFRGGNTIYF.

This clone was detected a few times. This chain links TRBV5-5 with TRBJ1-4, with 7 bases identical to TRBD1. This CDR3 is 14 amino acids long. CDR1 is SGHKS, CDR2 YYEKEE, per germline (reference sequence). V dropped 0 bases and J dropped 5; count of bases not matched to a gene: 1. CDR3 nucleotide sequence: TGTGCCAGCAGCTTGGCCAGGGGGAATGAAAAACTGTTTTTT. It translates to CASSLARGNEKLFF.

The chain couples TRBV19 to TRBJ2-7; TRBD2 matches 9 bases. Trimming took 9 bases from V and 3 from J; bases not matched to a gene: 9. Germline V gene sequence: CDR1 LNHDA, CDR2 SQIVND (reference sequence). The CDR3 extends over 14 amino acids. The CDR3 coding sequence is TGTGCCAGCACGGAAGGTAGCGGGAGCTACGAGCAGTACTTC. Translating it yields CASTEGSGSYEQYF.

The rearrangement uses TRBV12-5 and TRBJ1-1, with 12 bases matching TRBD1. With 1 base clipped from V and 5 bases from J, the junction kept 8 bases outside the gene matches. Germline values: CDR1 LGHNT, CDR2 FRNRAP. The CDR3 extends over 17 amino acids. CDR3 protein: CASGLGGTGGRWTEAFF. CDR3 bases: TGTGCTAGTGGTTTGGGAGGGACAGGGGGCCGGTGGACTGAAGCTTTCTTT.

The chain is built from TRBV6-1 and TRBJ2-6; tentatively, D is TRBD1 (5 bases). Germline V lookup: CDR1 MNHNS, CDR2 SASEGT. This CDR3 has 16 residues. Trimming took off 2 bases at V and 4 bases at J, with 12 bases between the two ends. The CDR3 coding sequence is TGTGCCAGCAGTGAATCCAGGGCTCACGGGGCCAACGTCCTGACTTTC. Protein product: CASSESRAHGANVLTF.

CDR3 region: CASRSVSGGDNEQFF. For the CDR3, the DNA is TGTGCCAGCAGATCAGTTTCGGGAGGGGACAATGAGCAGTTCTTC. The chain links TRBV6-5 to TRBJ2-1, with TRBD2 identical over 8 bases. The CDR3 totals 15 residues. Germline trimming cut 6 bases from V and 5 bases from J; bases unmatched to any gene: 9. From germline, CDR1 is MNHEY and CDR2 SVGAGI.

Only one count was recorded for this clone. This sequence joins TRBV5-1 and TRBJ2-7; 12 bases line up with TRBD2. Trimming at V came to 3 bases and at J to 3 bases, leaving 10 bases not matched to a gene. The CDR3 loop spans 17 amino acids. Germline lookup yields CDR1 SGHRS and CDR2 YFSETQ. The CDR3 region has the DNA TGCGCCAGCAGCTCAACTACTTTGACTAGCGGGAGCTACGAGCAGTACTTC. It is translated as CASSSTTLTSGSYEQYF.

V is TRBV28 and J is TRBJ1-2; D gene uncertain. Trimming removed 3 bases from V and 5 bases from J, with 10 bases in between. This CDR3 has 13 residues. Germline CDR1 reads MDHEN; CDR2 reads SYDVKM. CDR3 residues: CASSFGGRYGYTF. Here the CDR3 DNA reads TGTGCCAGCAGTTTCGGCGGTCGGTATGGCTACACCTTC.

The rearrangement links TRBV21-1 to TRBJ2-1; TRBD2 is the table's D call, not checked against the DNA. TRBV21-1 is an annotated pseudogene. This CDR3 is built from 13 residues. CDR3 sequence reads: CASSTRGYNEQFF. DNA for the CDR3: TGTGCCAGCAGCACTCGGGGGTACAATGAGCAGTTCTTC.